Sequencing of this T cell receptor beta chain was carried out in a study of tumor T cells in aggressive B-cell lymphoma. The V and J ends lost 3 bases and 3 bases respectively, with 15 bases between them. This CDR3 contains 15 residues. CDR1 is SGHAT and CDR2 is FQNNGV in the germline V gene. Here immunoSEQ multiplex PCR was the method, and the copy in TCRdb shows in-frame clones only, minus some. The sample contains about 2,000 clones, around 77% of which appear only once. This clone was observed once. The chain carries TRBV11-2 and TRBJ2-7; D possibly corresponds to TRBD2 (7 bases). The material sequenced was tumor tissue. The clonotype comes from an adult with diffuse large B cell lymphoma. The CDR3 DNA reads TGTGCCAGCAGCTTTAGGGGGGGTAAGGGCTACGAGCAGTACTTC. Its translation is CASSFRGGKGYEQYF. Combining the CDR3 with reference TRBV11-2 and TRBJ2-7 gives the whole variable domain EAGVAQSPRYKIIEKRQSVAFWCNPISGHATLYWYQQILGQGPKLLIQFQNNGVVDDSQLPKDRFSAERLKGVDSTLKIQPAKLEDSAVYLCASSFRGGKGYEQYFGPGTRLTVT.